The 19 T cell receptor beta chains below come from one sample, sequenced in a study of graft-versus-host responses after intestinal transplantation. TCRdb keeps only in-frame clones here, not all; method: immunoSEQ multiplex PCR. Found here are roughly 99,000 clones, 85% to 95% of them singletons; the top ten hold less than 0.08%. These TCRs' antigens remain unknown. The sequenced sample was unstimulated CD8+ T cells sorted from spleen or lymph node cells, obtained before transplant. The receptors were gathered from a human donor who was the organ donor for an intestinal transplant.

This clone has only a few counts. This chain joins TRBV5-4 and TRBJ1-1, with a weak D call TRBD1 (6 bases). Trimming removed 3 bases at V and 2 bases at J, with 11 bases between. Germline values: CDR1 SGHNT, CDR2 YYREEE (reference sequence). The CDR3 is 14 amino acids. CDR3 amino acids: CASSSTGFNTEAFF. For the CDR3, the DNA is TGTGCCAGCAGCTCAACAGGGTTTAACACTGAAGCTTTCTTT.

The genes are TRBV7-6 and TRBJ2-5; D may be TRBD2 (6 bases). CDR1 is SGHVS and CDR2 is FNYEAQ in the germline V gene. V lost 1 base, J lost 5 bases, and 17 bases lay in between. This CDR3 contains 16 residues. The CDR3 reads CASSLVSWGGGETQYF. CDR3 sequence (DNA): TGTGCCAGCAGCTTAGTCAGTTGGGGCGGAGGGGAGACCCAGTACTTC.

The CDR3 region has the DNA TGTGCCAGCAGCGTAGGTGCGGGAGGGACCAATGAGCAGTTCTTC. Its translation: CASSVGAGGTNEQFF. V and J are TRBV9 and TRBJ2-1; 9 bases match TRBD2. CDR1 is SGDLS and CDR2 is YYNGEE in the germline V gene. The V and J ends lost 0 bases and 6 bases, in that order; junction bases with no gene match: 4. This CDR3 spans 15 amino acids.

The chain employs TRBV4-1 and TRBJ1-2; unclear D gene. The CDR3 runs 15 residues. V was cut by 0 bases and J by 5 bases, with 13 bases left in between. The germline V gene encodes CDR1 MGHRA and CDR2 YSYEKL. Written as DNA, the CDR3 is TGCGCCAGCAGCCAAGAACTCAGGATAAGGTATGGCTACACCTTC. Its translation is CASSQELRIRYGYTF.

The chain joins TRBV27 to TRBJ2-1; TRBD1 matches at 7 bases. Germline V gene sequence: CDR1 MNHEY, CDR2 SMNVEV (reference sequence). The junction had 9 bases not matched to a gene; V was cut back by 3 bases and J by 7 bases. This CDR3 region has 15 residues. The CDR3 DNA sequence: TGTGCCAGCAGTTTCGCACAGGGGCCAGCGAATGAGCAGTTCTTC. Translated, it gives CASSFAQGPANEQFF.

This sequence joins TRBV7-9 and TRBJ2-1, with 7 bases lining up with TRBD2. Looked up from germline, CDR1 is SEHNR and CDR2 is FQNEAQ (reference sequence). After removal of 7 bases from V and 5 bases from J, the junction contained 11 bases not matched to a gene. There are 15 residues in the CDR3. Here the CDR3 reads CASTLRRLADNEQFF. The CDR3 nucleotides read TGTGCCAGCACCCTGCGGCGGCTAGCGGACAATGAGCAGTTCTTC.

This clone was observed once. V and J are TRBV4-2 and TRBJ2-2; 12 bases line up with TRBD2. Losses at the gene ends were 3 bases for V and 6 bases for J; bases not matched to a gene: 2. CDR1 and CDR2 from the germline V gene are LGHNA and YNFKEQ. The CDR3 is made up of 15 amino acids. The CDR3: CASSQLAGGPGELFF. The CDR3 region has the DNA TGTGCCAGCAGCCAGCTAGCGGGAGGGCCCGGGGAGCTGTTTTTT.

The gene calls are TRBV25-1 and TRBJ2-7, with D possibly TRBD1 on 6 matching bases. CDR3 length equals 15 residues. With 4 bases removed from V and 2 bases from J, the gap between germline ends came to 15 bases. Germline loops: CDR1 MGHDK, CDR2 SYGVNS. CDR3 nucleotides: TGTGCCAGCAGTGGCCGGAACAGGGACACCTACGAGCAGTACTTC. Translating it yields CASSGRNRDTYEQYF.

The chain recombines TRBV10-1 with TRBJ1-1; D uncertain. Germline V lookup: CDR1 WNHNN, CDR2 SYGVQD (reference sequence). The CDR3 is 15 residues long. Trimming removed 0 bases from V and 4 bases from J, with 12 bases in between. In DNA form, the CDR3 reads TGCGCCAGCAGTGAGTCTTATTTTGGCAGCACTGAAGCTTTCTTT. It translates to CASSESYFGSTEAFF.

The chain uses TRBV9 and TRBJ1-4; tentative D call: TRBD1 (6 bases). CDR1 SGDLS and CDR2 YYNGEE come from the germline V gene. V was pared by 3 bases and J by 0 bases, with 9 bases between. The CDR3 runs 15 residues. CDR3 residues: CASSEAGATNEKLFF. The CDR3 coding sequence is TGTGCCAGCAGCGAGGCAGGGGCAACTAATGAAAAACTGTTTTTT.

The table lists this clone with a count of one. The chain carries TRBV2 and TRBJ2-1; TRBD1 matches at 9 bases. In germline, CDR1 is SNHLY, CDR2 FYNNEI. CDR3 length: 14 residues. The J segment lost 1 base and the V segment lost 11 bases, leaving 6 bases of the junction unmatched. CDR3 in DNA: TGTGCCGACCGGGACAGGGCATCCTACAATGAGCAGTTCTTC. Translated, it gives CADRDRASYNEQFF.

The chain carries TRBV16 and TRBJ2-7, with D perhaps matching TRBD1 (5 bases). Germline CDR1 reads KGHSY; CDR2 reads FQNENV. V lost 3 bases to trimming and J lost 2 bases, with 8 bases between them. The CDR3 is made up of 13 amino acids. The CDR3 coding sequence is TGTGCCAGCAGCCAGGCAGGGACCTACGAGCAGTACTTC. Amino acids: CASSQAGTYEQYF.

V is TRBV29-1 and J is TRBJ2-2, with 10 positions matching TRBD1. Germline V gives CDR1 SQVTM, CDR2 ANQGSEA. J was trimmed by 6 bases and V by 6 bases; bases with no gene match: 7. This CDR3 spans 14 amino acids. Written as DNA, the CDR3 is TGCAGCGTCGGGGGACAGGGGCAGGCCGGGGAGCTGTTTTTT. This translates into CSVGGQGQAGELFF.

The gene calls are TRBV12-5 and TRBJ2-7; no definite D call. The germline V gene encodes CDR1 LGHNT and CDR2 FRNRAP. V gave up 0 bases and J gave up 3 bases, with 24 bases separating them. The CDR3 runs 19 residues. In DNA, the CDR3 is TGTGCTAGTGGTTTGGTAGTCTTTTTGAGAAACTTGACTGGCTACGAGCAGTACTTC. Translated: CASGLVVFLRNLTGYEQYF.

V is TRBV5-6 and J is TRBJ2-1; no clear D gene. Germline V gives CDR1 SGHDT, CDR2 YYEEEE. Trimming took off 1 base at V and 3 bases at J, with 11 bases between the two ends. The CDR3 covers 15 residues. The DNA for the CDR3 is TGTGCCAGCAGCTTGTTTAGTAACGGCTACAATGAGCAGTTCTTC. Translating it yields CASSLFSNGYNEQFF.

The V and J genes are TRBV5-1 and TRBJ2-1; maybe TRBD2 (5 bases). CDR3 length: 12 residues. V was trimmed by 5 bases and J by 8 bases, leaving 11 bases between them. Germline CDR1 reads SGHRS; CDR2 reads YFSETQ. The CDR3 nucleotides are TGCGCCAGCAGAAACCTAGCCCATGAGCAGTTCTTC. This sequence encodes CASRNLAHEQFF.

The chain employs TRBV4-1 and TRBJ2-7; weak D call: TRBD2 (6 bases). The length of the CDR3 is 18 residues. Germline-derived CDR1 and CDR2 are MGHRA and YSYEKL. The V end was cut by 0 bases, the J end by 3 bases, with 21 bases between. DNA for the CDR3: TGCGCCAGCAGCCAAGACGGGTGGACGGGGGTACCGAACTACGAGCAGTACTTC. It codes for CASSQDGWTGVPNYEQYF.

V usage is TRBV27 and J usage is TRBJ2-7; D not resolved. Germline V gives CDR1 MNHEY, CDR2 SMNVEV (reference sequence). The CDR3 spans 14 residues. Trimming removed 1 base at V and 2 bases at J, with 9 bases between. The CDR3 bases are TGTGCCAGCAGTTTATGGGCAGCTGCCTACGAGCAGTACTTC. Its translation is CASSLWAAAYEQYF.

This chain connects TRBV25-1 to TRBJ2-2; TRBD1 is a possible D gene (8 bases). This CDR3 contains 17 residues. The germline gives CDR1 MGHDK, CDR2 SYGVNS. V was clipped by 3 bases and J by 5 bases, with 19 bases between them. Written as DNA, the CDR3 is TGTGCCAGCAGTGACTGGGGGGGGACAGGTGGGACCGGGGAGCTGTTTTTT. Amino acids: CASSDWGGTGGTGELFF.